The 16 T cell receptor beta chains given below trace back to one sample, sequenced in a study of graft-versus-host responses after intestinal transplantation. No antigen has been identified for these receptors. Sequenced by immunoSEQ multiplex PCR; TCRdb stores in-frame clones only, minus some. This table has around 97,000 clones, approximately 93% appearing once. The sequences come from unstimulated CD8+ T cells sorted from spleen or lymph node cells, collected before intestinal transplant. Receptors originate from a human donor who received an intestinal transplant.

The chain carries TRBV6-5 and TRBJ2-5; tentatively, D is TRBD1 (7 bases). The CDR3 has 15 residues. With 5 bases removed from V and 3 bases from J, the gap between germline ends came to 16 bases. Germline CDR1 reads MNHEY; CDR2 reads SVGAGI. The CDR3 reads CASSRGSGQEETQYF. Written as DNA, the CDR3 is TGTGCCAGCAGTCGGGGTAGCGGACAGGAAGAGACCCAGTACTTC.

The rearrangement joins TRBV18 to TRBJ1-2; 8 bases are shared with TRBD1. CDR1 and CDR2 from the germline V gene are KGHSH and LQKENI. The CDR3 is made up of 14 amino acids. V was pared by 3 bases and J by 3 bases, with 3 bases of the junction left unmatched. CDR3 in DNA: TGTGCCAGCTCACCGGACAGGGCGTACTATGGCTACACCTTC. Its translation: CASSPDRAYYGYTF.

This chain joins TRBV2 and TRBJ2-3; a weak D match, TRBD1 (5 bases). V lost 11 bases and J 2 bases, leaving 17 bases between the germline ends. The germline CDR1 and CDR2 sequences are SNHLY and FYNNEI. The CDR3 runs 14 residues. This CDR3 is CAGQRQLNTDTQYF. CDR3 sequence (DNA): TGTGCCGGCCAACGACAGCTTAACACAGATACGCAGTATTTT. The variable domain in full, with the rest retrieved from reference TRBV2 and TRBJ2-3, is EPEVTQTPSHQVTQMGQEVILRCVPISNHLYFYWYRQILGQKVEFLVSFYNNEISEKSEIFDDQFSVERPDGSNFTLKIRSTKLEDSAMYFCAGQRQLNTDTQYFGPGTRLTVL.

This chain's CDR3 is CASSLVSGGLETQYF. The CDR3 nucleotides are TGTGCCAGCAGCTTAGTGTCGGGGGGCTTGGAGACCCAGTACTTC. The gene calls are TRBV7-9 and TRBJ2-5; D possibly corresponds to TRBD2 (7 bases). Trimming shortened V by 1 base and J by 5 bases, and 14 bases separated the two germline ends. Germline V gene lookup returns CDR1 SEHNR and CDR2 FQNEAQ (reference sequence). The CDR3 is 15 amino acids.

This clone came up once. The chain recombines TRBV27 with TRBJ1-1, with D uncertain. From germline, CDR1 is MNHEY and CDR2 SMNVEV (reference sequence). This CDR3 has 14 residues. V was pared by 3 bases and J by 6 bases, with 14 bases between. CDR3 residues: CASSLAALGAEAFF. For the CDR3, the DNA is TGTGCCAGCAGTTTGGCCGCGCTGGGCGCTGAAGCTTTCTTT.

This sequence joins TRBV7-9 and TRBJ1-1, with D possibly matching TRBD1 (6 bases). The CDR3 runs to 15 residues. Trimming left V 6 bases short and J 1 base short, with 15 bases between. Germline V gives CDR1 SEHNR, CDR2 FQNEAQ (reference sequence). Here the CDR3 reads CASSAHRDPNTEAFF. CDR3 nucleotides: TGTGCCAGCAGTGCTCACAGGGACCCGAACACTGAAGCTTTCTTT.

The chain has TRBV7-9 and TRBJ1-4; 9 positions match TRBD1. Germline assignment: CDR1 SEHNR and CDR2 FQNEAQ (reference sequence). The junction had 8 bases not matched to a gene; V was cut back by 4 bases and J by 8 bases. This CDR3 region has 15 residues. The CDR3 loop reads CASSSRTGASEKLFF. DNA of the CDR3: TGTGCCAGCAGCTCGAGGACAGGGGCCTCGGAAAAACTGTTTTTT.

The gene calls are TRBV25-1 and TRBJ2-2; maybe TRBD2 (5 bases). Trimming took 4 bases from V and 4 from J, leaving 13 bases between them. The CDR3 is 15 residues long. Germline loops: CDR1 MGHDK, CDR2 SYGVNS. CDR3 sequence (DNA): TGTGCCAGCAGTGGTACCTTAGGGAGCACCGGGGAGCTGTTTTTT. Its translation is CASSGTLGSTGELFF. Drawing the rest from reference TRBV25-1 and TRBJ2-2, the complete variable domain is EADIYQTPRYLVIGTGKKITLECSQTMGHDKMYWYQQDPGMELHLIHYSYGVNSTEKGDLSSESTVSRIRTEHFPLTLESARPSHTSQYLCASSGTLGSTGELFFGEGSRLTVL.

The gene calls are TRBV14 and TRBJ2-7; TRBD2 matches at 10 bases. The CDR3 loop spans 16 amino acids. Germline lookup yields CDR1 SGHDN and CDR2 FVKESK. Trimming took 0 bases from V and 3 from J; bases not matched to a gene: 5. The CDR3 is CASSQEGTSVFYEQYF. The CDR3 DNA is TGTGCCAGCAGCCAAGAAGGGACTAGCGTATTCTACGAGCAGTACTTC.

The chain uses TRBV25-1 and TRBJ2-7, with D possibly TRBD1 on 6 matching bases. V was trimmed by 4 bases and J by 3 bases, leaving 7 bases between them. The CDR3 sequence is 12 residues long. Germline V gene lookup returns CDR1 MGHDK and CDR2 SYGVNS. CDR3 DNA: TGTGCCAGCAGTGTACAGGGCTACGAGCAGTACTTC. It specifies CASSVQGYEQYF.

The rearrangement uses TRBV29-1 and TRBJ2-1; 8 nucleotides match TRBD2. The V and J ends lost 1 base and 7 bases, in that order; junction bases with no gene match: 12. Per germline, CDR1 SQVTM and CDR2 ANQGSEA. This CDR3 is 16 amino acids long. The CDR3: CSVEGGVSGVTNEQFF. The CDR3 DNA is TGCAGCGTTGAAGGGGGGGTTAGCGGGGTTACAAATGAGCAGTTCTTC.

The V and J genes are TRBV7-6 and TRBJ2-3; 8 nucleotides match TRBD2. The CDR3 has 15 residues. V trimming: 1 base; J trimming: 4 bases; junction bases outside the gene matches: 4. Germline V gene data show CDR1 as SGHVS and CDR2 as FNYEAQ. CDR3 residues: CASSLVSGNSDTQYF. CDR3 DNA sequence: TGTGCCAGCAGCTTAGTTAGCGGGAACTCAGATACGCAGTATTTT. Filled out from reference TRBV7-6 and TRBJ2-3, the complete variable domain reads GAGVSQSPRYKVTKRGQDVALRCDPISGHVSLYWYRQALGQGPEFLTYFNYEAQQDKSGLPNDRFSAERPEGSISTLTIQRTEQRDSAMYRCASSLVSGNSDTQYFGPGTRLTVL.

This clone occurred a few times. The chain recombines TRBV19 with TRBJ2-7; the D gene is possibly TRBD1 (5 bases). Germline values: CDR1 LNHDA, CDR2 SQIVND (reference sequence). The CDR3 totals 13 residues. V was shortened by 6 bases and J by 5 bases, with 14 bases between the two germline ends. CDR3 region: CASSLQGGNEQYF. The CDR3 nucleotides read TGTGCCAGTAGCCTCCAGGGCGGAAACGAGCAGTACTTC.

The gene calls are TRBV2 and TRBJ1-2, with D unresolved. The CDR3 length is 12 residues. CDR1 and CDR2 (germline): SNHLY, FYNNEI. V was pared by 5 bases and J by 3 bases, with 7 bases between. Here the CDR3 reads CASSSVYYGYTF. The DNA for the CDR3 is TGTGCCAGCAGTTCGGTGTACTATGGCTACACCTTC.

The rearrangement links TRBV4-1 to TRBJ2-1; 9 bases fit TRBD1. V was clipped by 4 bases and J by 5 bases; unmatched bases: 9. Germline V gene lookup returns CDR1 MGHRA and CDR2 YSYEKL. The CDR3 has 16 residues. The CDR3 is CASSLLPGQGNNEQFF. The CDR3 DNA sequence: TGCGCCAGCAGCCTCCTACCGGGACAGGGTAACAATGAGCAGTTCTTC.

This chain links TRBV7-8 with TRBJ2-3; TRBD1 is a possible D gene (6 bases). Per germline, CDR1 SGHVS and CDR2 FQNEAQ. The V gene lost 5 bases and the J gene lost 4 bases, with 7 bases spanning the gap. The CDR3 totals 12 residues. This CDR3 reads CASSRTADTQYF. Written as DNA, the CDR3 is TGTGCCAGCAGCAGGACAGCAGATACGCAGTATTTT.